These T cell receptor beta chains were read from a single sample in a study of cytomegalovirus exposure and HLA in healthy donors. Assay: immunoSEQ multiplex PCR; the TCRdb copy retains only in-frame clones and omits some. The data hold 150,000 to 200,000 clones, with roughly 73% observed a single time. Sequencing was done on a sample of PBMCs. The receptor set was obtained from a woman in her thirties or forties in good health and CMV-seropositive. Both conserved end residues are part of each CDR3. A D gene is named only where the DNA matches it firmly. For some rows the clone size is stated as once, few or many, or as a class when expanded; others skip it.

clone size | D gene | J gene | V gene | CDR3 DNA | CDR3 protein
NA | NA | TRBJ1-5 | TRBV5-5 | TGTGCCAGCAGCTTCGACGGGGGAGGAAATCAGCCCCAGCATTTT | CASSFDGGGNQPQHF
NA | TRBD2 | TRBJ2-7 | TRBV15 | TGTGCCACCAGCAGAGATCGCGGGGGCTCCTACGAGCAGTACTTC | CATSRDRGGSYEQYF
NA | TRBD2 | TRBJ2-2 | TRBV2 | TGTGCCACCCTTAGGCGGGAGAAGACCGGGGAGCTGTTTTTT | CATLRREKTGELFF
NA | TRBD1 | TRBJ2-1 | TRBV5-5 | TGTGCCAGCAGCTCATCCGGGACAGGGGGTGAGCAGTTCTTC | CASSSSGTGGEQFF
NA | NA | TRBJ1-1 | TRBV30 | TGTGCCTGGAGTGTTAACTCGAACACTGAAGCTTTCTTT | CAWSVNSNTEAFF
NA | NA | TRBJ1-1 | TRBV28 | TGTGCCAGCAGTTTAGGCGGACAAACTGAAGCTTTCTTT | CASSLGGQTEAFF
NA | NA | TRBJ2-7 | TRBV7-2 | TGTGCCAGCAGCTTAGACCCACTAGCCGAGCAGTACTTC | CASSLDPLAEQYF
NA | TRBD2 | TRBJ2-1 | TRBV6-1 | TGTGCCAGCAGCCCCCGGGACTACTCCTACAATGAGCAGTTCTTC | CASSPRDYSYNEQFF
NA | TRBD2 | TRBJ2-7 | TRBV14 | TGTGCCAGCAGCCAGATCGGACTAGCGGGAATTTACGAGCAGTACTTC | CASSQIGLAGIYEQYF
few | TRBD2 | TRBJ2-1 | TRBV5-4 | TGTGCCAGCAGCGAAACTTTGACTAGCGGGAGGGAAAGGAAAAAGTTCTTC | CASSETLTSGRERKKFF
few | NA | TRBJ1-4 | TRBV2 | TGTGCCAGCAGTGAGACTAACGTCGGGGGTGAAAAACTGTTTTTT | CASSETNVGGEKLFF
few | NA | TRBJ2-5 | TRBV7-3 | TGTGCCAGCAGCTTAGGAGGGGCCGGGGAGACCCAGTACTTC | CASSLGGAGETQYF
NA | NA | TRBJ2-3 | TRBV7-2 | TGTGCCAGCAGCCGGGAGCCGGGACAGCTTAGCACAGATACGCAGTATTTT | CASSREPGQLSTDTQYF
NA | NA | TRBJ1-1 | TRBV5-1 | TGCGCCAGCAGCTCTACGACAGTGAACACTGAAGCTTTCTTT | CASSSTTVNTEAFF
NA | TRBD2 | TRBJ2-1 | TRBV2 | TGTGCCAGCAGTATGGGACTAGCGGTATCACTGGGGCAGTTCTTC | CASSMGLAVSLGQFF
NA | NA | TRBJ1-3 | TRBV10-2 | TGCGCCAGCGGGGCAGGTGGAAACACCATATATTTT | CASGAGGNTIYF
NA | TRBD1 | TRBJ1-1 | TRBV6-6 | TGTGCCAGCAGTCCCCCCGGACAGGTTGTAGCTTTCTTT | CASSPPGQVVAFF
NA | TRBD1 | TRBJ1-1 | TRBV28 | TGTGCCAGCAGCCGCCAGGGGGCGAACACTGAAGCTTTCTTT | CASSRQGANTEAFF
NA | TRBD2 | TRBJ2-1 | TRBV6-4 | TGTGCCAGCAGTACGGGACTAATGGATGAGCAGTTCTTC | CASSTGLMDEQFF
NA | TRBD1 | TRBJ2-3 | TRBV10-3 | TGTGCCATCAGGGCTCGACAGGGGGCGGTAGCAGATACGCAGTATTTT | CAIRARQGAVADTQYF
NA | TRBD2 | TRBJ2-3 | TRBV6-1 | TGTGCCAGCAGTGAACTAGCGGGAGGCGCAGATACGCAGTATTTT | CASSELAGGADTQYF
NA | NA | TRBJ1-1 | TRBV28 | TGTGCCAGCAGTTTCATGGCTGGAGGGACTGAAGCTTTCTTT | CASSFMAGGTEAFF
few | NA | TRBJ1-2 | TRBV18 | TGTGCCAGCTCACAGATTGACAGTTACGACTATGGCTACACCTTC | CASSQIDSYDYGYTF
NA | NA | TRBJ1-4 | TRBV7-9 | TGTGCCAGCAGCGGGGGCAGTGATTCAACTAATGAAAAACTGTTTTTT | CASSGGSDSTNEKLFF
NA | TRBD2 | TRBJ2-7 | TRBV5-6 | TGTGCCAGCAGCTCCAGACTAGCGGGAGCCTACGAGCAGTACTTC | CASSSRLAGAYEQYF
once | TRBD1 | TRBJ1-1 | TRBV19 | TGTGCCAGTACTACGGACAGGGGAGCTGAAGCTTTCTTT | CASTTDRGAEAFF
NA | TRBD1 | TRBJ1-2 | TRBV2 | TGTGCCAGCAGCGCGACAGGGGAGAACTATGGCTACACCTTC | CASSATGENYGYTF
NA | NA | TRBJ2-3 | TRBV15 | TGTGCCACCAGCAGAGGTCGGGACATCTACACAGATACGCAGTATTTT | CATSRGRDIYTDTQYF
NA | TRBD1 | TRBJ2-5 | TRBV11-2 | TGTGCCAGCAGCTTAGGCGCCAGGGGGCGATCGGAGACCCAGTACTTC | CASSLGARGRSETQYF
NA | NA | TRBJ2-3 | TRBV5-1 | TGCGCCAGCAGCTTGGAAGACAGGATCACAGATACGCAGTATTTT | CASSLEDRITDTQYF
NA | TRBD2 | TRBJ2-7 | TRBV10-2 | TGCGCCAGCAGTGAGTGGCTAGCGGGAGCAAGGTACGAGCAGTACTTC | CASSEWLAGARYEQYF
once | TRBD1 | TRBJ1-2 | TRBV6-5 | TGTGCCAGCAGTGCACAGGGGTCCCCCAACTATGGCTACACCTTC | CASSAQGSPNYGYTF
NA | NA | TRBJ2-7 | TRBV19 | TGTGCCAGTAGTAGTCAGGGACTCTACGAGCAGTACTTC | CASSSQGLYEQYF
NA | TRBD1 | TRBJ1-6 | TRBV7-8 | TGTGCCAGCAGCTCAAAGGACAGGGGCCATAATTCACCCCTCTACTTT | CASSSKDRGHNSPLYF
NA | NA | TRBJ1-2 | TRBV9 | TGTGCCAGCAGCGTAGAAGGACAAGCTAACTATGGCTACACCTTC | CASSVEGQANYGYTF
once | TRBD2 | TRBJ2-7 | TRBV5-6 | TGTGCCAGCAGCTTGACTAGCGTGGCCTACGAGCAGTACTTC | CASSLTSVAYEQYF
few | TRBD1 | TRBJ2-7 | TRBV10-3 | TGTGCCATCGCCGGGACAGAGTCCTACGAGCAGTACTTC | CAIAGTESYEQYF
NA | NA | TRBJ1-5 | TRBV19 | TGTGCCAGTAGTATTGCTACAGGGCAGGTTCATCAGCCCCAGCATTTT | CASSIATGQVHQPQHF
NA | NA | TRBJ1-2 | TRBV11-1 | TGTGCCAGCAGCTCAGACAGGAGTAATGATGGCTACACCTTC | CASSSDRSNDGYTF
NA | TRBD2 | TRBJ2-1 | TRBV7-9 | TGTGCCAGCAGCTTCTGGGGGGGGATTGAGCAGTTCTTC | CASSFWGGIEQFF
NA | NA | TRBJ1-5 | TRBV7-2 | TGTGCCAGCAGCTCTACGATTTTTCAGCCCCAGCATTTT | CASSSTIFQPQHF
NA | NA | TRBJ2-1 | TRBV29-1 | TGCAGCGTTCTCCTTTCCTACAATGAGCAGTTCTTC | CSVLLSYNEQFF
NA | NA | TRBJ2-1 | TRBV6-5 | TGTGCCAGCAGTGTGCGCTCGAGGTACAATGAGCAGTTCTTC | CASSVRSRYNEQFF
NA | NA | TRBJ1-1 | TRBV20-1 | TGCAGCAGGGGCACTGAAGCTTTCTTT | CSRGTEAFF
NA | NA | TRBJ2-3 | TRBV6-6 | TGTGCCAGCACCCCCGGGGATACGCAGTATTTT | CASTPGDTQYF
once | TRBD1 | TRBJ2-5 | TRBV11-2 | TGTGCCAGTCGAACAGGGGGCGGGTGGGAGACCCAGTACTTC | CASRTGGGWETQYF
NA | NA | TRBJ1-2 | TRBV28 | TGTGCCAGCAGTTTATGGGCTGGGGAAGGGGCCCTACATGGCTACACCTTC | CASSLWAGEGALHGYTF
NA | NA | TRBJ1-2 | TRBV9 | TGTGCCAGCAGCGTAGATGCGGAGGCGTTCAGGGGCTACACCTTC | CASSVDAEAFRGYTF
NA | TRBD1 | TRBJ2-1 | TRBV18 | TGTGCCAGCTCAACCGGGACAGGGGTCTATGAGCAGTTCTTC | CASSTGTGVYEQFF
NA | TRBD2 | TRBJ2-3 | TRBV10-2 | TGCGCCAGCAGTACTGATTCCGGGACTAGCGGAGTCACAGATACGCAGTATTTT | CASSTDSGTSGVTDTQYF
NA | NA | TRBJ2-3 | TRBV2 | TGTGCCAGCAGCTCCGGACTCCGCACAGATACGCAGTATTTT | CASSSGLRTDTQYF
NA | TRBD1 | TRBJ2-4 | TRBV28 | TGTGCCAGCAGTTTTGATCCGGGACAGGGGGAGATAAACATTCAGTACTTC | CASSFDPGQGEINIQYF
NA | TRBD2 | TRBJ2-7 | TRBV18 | TGTGCCAGCTCACCACCTGGGACTAACTACGAGCAGTACTTC | CASSPPGTNYEQYF